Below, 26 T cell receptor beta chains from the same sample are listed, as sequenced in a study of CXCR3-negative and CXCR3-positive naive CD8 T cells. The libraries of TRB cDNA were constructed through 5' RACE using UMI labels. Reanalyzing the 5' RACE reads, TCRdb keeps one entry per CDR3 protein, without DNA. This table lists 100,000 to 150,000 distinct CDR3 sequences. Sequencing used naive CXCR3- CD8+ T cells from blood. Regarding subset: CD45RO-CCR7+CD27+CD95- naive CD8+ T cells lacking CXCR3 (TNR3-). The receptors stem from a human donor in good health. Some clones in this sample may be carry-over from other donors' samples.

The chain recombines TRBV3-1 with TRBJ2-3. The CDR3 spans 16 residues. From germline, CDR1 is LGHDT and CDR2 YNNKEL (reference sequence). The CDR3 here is CASSQDFARSTDTQYF.

CDR3 amino acids: CASSPSPAYEQYF. J is TRBJ2-7 and V is TRBV4-1; absent DNA, TCRdb's TRBD2 call cannot be checked. There are 13 residues in the CDR3. Germline V gene sequence: CDR1 MGHRA, CDR2 YSYEKL.

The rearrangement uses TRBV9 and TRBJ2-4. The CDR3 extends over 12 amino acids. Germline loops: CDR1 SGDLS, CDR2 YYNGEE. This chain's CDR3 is CASSVASGIQYF.

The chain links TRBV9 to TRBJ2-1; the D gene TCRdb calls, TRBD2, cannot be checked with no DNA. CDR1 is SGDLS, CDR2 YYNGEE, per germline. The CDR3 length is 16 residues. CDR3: CASSAFSGGDYNEQFF.

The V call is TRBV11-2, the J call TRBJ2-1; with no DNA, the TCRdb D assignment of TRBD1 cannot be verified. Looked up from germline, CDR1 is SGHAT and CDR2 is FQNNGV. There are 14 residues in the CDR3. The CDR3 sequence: CASSLVFWGNEQFF. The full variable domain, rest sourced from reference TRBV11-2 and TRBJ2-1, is EAGVAQSPRYKIIEKRQSVAFWCNPISGHATLYWYQQILGQGPKLLIQFQNNGVVDDSQLPKDRFSAERLKGVDSTLKIQPAKLEDSAVYLCASSLVFWGNEQFFGPGTRLTVL.

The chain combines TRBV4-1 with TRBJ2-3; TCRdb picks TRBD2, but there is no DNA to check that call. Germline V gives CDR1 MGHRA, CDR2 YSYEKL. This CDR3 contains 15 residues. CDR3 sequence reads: CASSPSSGGTDTQYF.

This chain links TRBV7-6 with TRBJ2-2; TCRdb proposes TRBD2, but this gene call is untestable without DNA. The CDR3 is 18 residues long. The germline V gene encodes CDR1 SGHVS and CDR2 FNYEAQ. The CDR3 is CASSGPLTHIGNTGELFF.

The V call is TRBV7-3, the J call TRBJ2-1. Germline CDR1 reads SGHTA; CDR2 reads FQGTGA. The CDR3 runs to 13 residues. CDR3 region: CASSFTPYNEQFF.

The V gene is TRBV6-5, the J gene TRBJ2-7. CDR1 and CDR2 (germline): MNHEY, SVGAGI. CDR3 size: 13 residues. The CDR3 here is CASSYATGYEQYF.

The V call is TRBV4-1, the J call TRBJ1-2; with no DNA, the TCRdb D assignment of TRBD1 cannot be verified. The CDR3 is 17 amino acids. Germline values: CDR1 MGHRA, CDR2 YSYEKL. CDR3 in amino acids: CASSQDLGQGPNYGYTF.

This CDR3 is CSVPRTGNFYGYTF. V gene TRBV29-1 combines with J gene TRBJ1-2; TCRdb's D call, TRBD1, is unchecked because there is no DNA. This CDR3 region has 14 residues. Germline V lookup: CDR1 SQVTM, CDR2 ANQGSEA.

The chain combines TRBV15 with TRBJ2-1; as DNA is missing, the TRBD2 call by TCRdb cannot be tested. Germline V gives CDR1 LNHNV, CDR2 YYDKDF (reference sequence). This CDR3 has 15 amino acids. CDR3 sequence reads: CATSELAGEDNEQFF.

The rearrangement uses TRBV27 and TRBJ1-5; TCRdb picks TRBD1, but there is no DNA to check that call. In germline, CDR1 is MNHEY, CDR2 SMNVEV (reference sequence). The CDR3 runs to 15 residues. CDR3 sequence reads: CASSLKGARGQPQHF.

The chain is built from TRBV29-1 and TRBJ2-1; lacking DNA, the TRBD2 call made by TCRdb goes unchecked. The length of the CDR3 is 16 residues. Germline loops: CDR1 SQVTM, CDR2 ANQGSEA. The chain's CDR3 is CSVELASGSWYNEQFF.

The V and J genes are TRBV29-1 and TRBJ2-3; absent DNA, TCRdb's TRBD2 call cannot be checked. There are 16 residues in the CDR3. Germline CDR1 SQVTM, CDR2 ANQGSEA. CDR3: CSVALLGLVSTDTQYF.

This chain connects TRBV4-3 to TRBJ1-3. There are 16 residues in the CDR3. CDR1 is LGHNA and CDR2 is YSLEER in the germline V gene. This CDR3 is CASSQDRVGSGNTIYF.

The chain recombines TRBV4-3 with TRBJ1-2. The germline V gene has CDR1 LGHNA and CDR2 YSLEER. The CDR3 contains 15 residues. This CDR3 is CASSPWMNSNYGYTF.

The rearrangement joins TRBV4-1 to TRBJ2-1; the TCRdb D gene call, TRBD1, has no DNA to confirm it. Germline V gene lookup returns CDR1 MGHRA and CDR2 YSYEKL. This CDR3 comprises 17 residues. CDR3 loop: CASSQETAESSYNEQFF.

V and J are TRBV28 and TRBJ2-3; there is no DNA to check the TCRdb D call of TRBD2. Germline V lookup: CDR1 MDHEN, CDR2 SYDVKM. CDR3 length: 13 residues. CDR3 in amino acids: CASLAGAVDTQYF.

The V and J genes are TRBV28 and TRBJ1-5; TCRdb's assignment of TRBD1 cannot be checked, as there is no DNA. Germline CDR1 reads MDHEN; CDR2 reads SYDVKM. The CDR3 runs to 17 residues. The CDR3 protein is CASRRGQNRRGNQPQHF.

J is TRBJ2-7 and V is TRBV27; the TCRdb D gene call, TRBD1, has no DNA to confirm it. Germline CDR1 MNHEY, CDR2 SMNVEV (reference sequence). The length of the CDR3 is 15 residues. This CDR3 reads CASSPVETGFNEQYF.

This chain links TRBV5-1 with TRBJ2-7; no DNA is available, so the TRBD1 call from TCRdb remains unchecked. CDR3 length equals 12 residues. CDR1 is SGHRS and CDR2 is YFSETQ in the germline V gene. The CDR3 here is CASRFGAHERYF.

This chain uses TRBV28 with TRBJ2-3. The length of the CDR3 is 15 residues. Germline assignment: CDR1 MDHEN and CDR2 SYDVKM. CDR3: CASRTGGRNTDTQYF.

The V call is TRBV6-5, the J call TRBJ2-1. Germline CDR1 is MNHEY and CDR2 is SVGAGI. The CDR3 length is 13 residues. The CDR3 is CASSYSNYNEQFF.

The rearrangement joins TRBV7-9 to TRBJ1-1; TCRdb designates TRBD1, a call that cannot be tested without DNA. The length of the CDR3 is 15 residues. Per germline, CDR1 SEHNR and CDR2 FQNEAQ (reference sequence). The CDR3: CASRGTGGTNTEAFF.

The chain's CDR3 is CASSQDGDLPDGTNHPSYNEQFF. This chain joins TRBV3-1 and TRBJ2-1; the D call from TCRdb, TRBD1, cannot be confirmed without DNA. The CDR3 spans 23 residues. The V gene's germline CDR1 is LGHDT and CDR2 YNNKEL (reference sequence).